This TCR beta chain was sequenced for a study of siplizumab effects on memory and regulatory T cells. General study findings and limits: Contribution to the alloresponse seemed major for naive T cells, which also seemed more diverse than memory cells. Siplizumab cultures yielded proliferating Tregs whose suppressive function was not confirmed.

Using immunoSEQ multiplex PCR, the repertoire was profiled, and TCRdb retains in-frame clones only, with some absent. The table lists about 110,000 clones, under 95% of them singletons. Turning to this clone: The antigen is not known.

CDR1 is SGHTS and CDR2 is YDEGEE in the germline V gene. J was trimmed by 0 bases and V by 5 bases; bases with no gene match: 18. The CDR3 is 20 amino acids. The J gene is TRBJ2-2, the V gene TRBV5-8; 8 nucleotides match TRBD2. Sequenced input: Tregs sorted from blood. This clonotype was sampled from a human donor in good health. Here the CDR3 reads CASRRFSGTKTLTNTGELFF. Here the CDR3 DNA reads TGTGCCAGCAGACGTTTTAGCGGGACCAAAACCTTGACGAACACCGGGGAGCTGTTTTTT.